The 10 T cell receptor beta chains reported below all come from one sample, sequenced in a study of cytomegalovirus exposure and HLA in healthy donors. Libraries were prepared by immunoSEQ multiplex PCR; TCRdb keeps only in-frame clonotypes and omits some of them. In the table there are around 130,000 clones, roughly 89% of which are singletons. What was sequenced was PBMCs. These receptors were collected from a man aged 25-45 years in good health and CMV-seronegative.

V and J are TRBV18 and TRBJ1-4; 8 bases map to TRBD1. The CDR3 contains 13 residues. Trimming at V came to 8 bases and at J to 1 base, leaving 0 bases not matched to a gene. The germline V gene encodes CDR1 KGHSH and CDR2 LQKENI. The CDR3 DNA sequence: TGTGCCAGCGGACAGGGAACTAATGAAAAACTGTTTTTT. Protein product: CASGQGTNEKLFF.

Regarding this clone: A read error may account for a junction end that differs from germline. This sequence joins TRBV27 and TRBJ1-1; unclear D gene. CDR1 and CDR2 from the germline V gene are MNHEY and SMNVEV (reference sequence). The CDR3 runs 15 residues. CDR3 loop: CASSLWAATYTEAFF. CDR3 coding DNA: TGTGCCAGCAGTTTATGGGCAGCCACCTACACAGAAGCTTTCTTT.

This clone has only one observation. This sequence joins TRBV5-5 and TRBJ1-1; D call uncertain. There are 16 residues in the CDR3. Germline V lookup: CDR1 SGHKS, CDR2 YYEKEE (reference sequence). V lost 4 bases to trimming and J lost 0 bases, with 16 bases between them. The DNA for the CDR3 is TGTGCCAGCAGCCCCCAAGCCACGGGGATGAACACTGAAGCTTTCTTT. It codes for CASSPQATGMNTEAFF.

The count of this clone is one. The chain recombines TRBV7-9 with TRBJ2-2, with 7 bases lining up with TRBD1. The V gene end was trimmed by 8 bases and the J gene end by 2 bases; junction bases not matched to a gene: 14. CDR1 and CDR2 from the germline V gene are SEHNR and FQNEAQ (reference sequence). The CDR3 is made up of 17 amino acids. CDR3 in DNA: TGTGCCAGCCACAAACCCCCGGGACAGATTAACACCGGGGAGCTGTTTTTT. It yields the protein CASHKPPGQINTGELFF.

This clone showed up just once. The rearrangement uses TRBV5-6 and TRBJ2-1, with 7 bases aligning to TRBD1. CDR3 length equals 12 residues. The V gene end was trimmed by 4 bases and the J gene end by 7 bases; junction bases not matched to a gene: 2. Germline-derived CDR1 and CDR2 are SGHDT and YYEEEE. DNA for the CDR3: TGTGCCAGCAGCCTACAGGGGAATGAGCAGTTCTTC. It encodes CASSLQGNEQFF.

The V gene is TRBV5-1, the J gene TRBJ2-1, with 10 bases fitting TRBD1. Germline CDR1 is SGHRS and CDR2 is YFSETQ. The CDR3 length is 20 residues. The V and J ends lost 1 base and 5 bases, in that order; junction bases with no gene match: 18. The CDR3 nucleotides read TGCGCCAGCAGCTTGCGGGGGGACAGGGGCCGCCCGAGGGGCAACAATGAGCAGTTCTTC. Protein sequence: CASSLRGDRGRPRGNNEQFF.

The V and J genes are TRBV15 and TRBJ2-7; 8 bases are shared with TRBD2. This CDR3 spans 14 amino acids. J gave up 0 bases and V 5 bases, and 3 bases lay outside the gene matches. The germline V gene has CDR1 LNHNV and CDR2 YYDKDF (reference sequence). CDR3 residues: CATSLGGASYEQYF. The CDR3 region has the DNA TGTGCCACCAGCCTCGGGGGGGCCTCCTACGAGCAGTACTTC.

This chain's CDR3 is CASSQPLQGVFAGELFF. In DNA form, the CDR3 reads TGCGCCAGCAGCCAGCCCCTACAGGGTGTATTCGCCGGGGAGCTGTTTTTT. The gene calls are TRBV4-1 and TRBJ2-2; D is perhaps TRBD1 (6 bases). This CDR3 spans 17 amino acids. Per the germline V gene, CDR1 is MGHRA and CDR2 is YSYEKL. The V end was cut by 3 bases, the J end by 6 bases, with 20 bases between.

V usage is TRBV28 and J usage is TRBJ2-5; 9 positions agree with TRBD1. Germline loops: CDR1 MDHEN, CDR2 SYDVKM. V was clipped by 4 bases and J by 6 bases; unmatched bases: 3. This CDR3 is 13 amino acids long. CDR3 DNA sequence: TGTGCCAGCAGTTGGACAGGGGAACAGACCCAGTACTTC. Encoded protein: CASSWTGEQTQYF.

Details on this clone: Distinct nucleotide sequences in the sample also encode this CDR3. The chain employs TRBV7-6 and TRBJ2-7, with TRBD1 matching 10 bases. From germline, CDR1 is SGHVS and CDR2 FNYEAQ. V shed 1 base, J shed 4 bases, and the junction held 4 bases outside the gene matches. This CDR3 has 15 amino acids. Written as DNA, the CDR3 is TGTGCCAGCAGCTTAGGGGGACAGGGGAGTTACGAGCAGTACTTC. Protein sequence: CASSLGGQGSYEQYF. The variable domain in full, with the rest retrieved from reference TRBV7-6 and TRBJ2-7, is GAGVSQSPRYKVTKRGQDVALRCDPISGHVSLYWYRQALGQGPEFLTYFNYEAQQDKSGLPNDRFSAERPEGSISTLTIQRTEQRDSAMYRCASSLGGQGSYEQYFGPGTRLTVT.